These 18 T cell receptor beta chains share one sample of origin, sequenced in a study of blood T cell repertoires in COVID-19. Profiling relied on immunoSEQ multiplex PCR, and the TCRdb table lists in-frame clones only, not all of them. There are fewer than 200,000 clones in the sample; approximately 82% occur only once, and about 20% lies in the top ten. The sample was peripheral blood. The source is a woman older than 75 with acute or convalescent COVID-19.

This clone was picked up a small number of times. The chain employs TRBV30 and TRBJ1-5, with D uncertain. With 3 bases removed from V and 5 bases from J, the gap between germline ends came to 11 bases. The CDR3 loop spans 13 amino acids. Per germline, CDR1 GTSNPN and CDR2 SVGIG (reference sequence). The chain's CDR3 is CAWRAQIDQPQHF. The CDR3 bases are TGTGCCTGGAGAGCGCAGATTGATCAGCCCCAGCATTTT.

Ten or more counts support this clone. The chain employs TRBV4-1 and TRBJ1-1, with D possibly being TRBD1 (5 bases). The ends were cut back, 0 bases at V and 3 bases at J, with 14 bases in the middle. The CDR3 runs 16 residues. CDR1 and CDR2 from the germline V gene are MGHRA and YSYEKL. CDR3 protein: CASSQEGWEGYTEAFF. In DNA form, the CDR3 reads TGCGCCAGCAGCCAAGAGGGTTGGGAGGGGTACACTGAAGCTTTCTTT.

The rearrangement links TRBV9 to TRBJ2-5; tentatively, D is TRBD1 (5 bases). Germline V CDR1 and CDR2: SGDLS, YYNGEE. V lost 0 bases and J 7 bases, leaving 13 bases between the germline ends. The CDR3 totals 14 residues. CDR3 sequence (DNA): TGTGCCAGCAGCGTAGGGGGCGTGGCCGGGACCCAGTACTTC. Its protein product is CASSVGGVAGTQYF.

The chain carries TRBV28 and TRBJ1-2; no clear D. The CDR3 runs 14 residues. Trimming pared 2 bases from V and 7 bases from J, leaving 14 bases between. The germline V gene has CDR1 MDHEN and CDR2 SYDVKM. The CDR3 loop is CASSLSPAGVGYTF. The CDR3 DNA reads TGTGCCAGCAGTTTAAGTCCCGCCGGGGTTGGCTACACCTTC.

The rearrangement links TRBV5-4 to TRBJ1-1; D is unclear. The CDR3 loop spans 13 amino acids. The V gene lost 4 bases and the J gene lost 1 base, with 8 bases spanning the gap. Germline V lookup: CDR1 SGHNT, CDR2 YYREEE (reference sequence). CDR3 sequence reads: CASSGGPNTEAFF. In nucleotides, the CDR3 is TGTGCCAGCAGCGGCGGCCCGAACACTGAAGCTTTCTTT.

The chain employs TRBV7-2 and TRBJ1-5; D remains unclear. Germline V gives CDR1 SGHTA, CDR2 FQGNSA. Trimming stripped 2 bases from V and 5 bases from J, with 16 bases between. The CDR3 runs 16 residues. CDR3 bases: TGTGCCAGCAGCTTACAACACGGGGTTGGGGATCAGCCCCAGCATTTT. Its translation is CASSLQHGVGDQPQHF.

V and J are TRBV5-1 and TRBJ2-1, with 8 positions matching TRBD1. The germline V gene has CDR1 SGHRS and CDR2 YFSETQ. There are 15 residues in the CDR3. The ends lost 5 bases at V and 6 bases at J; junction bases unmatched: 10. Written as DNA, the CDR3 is TGCGCCAGCAGGCGAGGACAGGGAAACGGCAATGAGCAGTTCTTC. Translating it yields CASRRGQGNGNEQFF.

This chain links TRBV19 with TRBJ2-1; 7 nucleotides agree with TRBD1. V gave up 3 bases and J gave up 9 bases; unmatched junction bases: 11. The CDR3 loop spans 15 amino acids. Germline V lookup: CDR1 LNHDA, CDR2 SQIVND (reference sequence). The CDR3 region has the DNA TGTGCCAGTAGTATCACCCCGACAGGGTCAGGTGAGCAGTTCTTC. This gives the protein CASSITPTGSGEQFF.

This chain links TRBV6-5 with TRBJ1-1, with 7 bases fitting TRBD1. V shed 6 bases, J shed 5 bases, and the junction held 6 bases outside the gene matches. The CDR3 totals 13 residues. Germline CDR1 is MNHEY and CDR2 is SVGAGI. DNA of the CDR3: TGTGCCAGCAGATTTACAGGGGAGACTGAAGCTTTCTTT. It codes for CASRFTGETEAFF.

In DNA form, the CDR3 reads TGTGCCAGCAGTTCCGGGTGGGGGGAAGGTCAGCCCCAGCATTTT. Amino acids: CASSSGWGEGQPQHF. The V and J genes are TRBV27 and TRBJ1-5, with D perhaps matching TRBD1 (5 bases). Per the germline V gene, CDR1 is MNHEY and CDR2 is SMNVEV (reference sequence). V was cut by 4 bases and J by 6 bases, with 16 bases left in between. The CDR3 is 15 amino acids.

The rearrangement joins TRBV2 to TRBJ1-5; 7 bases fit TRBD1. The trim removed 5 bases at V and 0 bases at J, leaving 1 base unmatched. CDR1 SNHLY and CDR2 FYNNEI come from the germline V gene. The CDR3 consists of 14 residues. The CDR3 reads CASSWDSSNQPQHF. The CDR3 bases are TGTGCCAGCAGTTGGGACAGTAGCAATCAGCCCCAGCATTTT.

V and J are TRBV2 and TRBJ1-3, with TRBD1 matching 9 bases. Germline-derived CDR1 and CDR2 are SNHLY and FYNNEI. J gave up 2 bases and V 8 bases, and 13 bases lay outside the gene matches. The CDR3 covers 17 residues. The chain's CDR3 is CASVQATGQGPGNTIYF. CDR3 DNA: TGTGCCAGCGTCCAGGCAACGGGACAGGGTCCTGGAAACACCATATATTTT.

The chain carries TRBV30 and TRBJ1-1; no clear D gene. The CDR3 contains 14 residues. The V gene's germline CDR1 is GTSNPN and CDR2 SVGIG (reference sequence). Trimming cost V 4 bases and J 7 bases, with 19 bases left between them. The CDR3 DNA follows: TGTGCCTGGACCATCTCTTTAAAGGAGGGTGAAGCTTTCTTT. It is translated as CAWTISLKEGEAFF.

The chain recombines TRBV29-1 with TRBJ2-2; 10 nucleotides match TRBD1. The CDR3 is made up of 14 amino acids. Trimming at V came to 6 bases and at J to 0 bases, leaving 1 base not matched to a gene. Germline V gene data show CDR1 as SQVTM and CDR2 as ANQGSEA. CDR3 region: CSVGQGANTGELFF. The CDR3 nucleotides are TGCAGCGTCGGACAGGGGGCGAACACCGGGGAGCTGTTTTTT.

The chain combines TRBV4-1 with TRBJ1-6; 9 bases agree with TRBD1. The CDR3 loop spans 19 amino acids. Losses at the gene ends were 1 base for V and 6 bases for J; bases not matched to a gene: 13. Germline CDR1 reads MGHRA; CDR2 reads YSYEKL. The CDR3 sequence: CASSQGWPVGTGINSPLHF. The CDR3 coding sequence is TGCGCCAGCAGCCAAGGGTGGCCGGTTGGGACAGGGATTAATTCACCCCTCCACTTT.

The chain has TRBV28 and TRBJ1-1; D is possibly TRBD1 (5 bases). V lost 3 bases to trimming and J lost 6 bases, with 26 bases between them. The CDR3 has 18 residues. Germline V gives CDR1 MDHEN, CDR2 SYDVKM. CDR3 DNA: TGTGCCAGCAGTTTTGTGTTTGGGCGGGGGTTGGAGGAGTCTGAAGCTTTCTTT. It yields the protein CASSFVFGRGLEESEAFF. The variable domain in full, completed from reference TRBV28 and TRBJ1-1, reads DVKVTQSSRYLVKRTGEKVFLECVQDMDHENMFWYRQDPGLGLRLIYFSYDVKMKEKGDIPEGYSVSREKKERFSLILESASTNQTSMYLCASSFVFGRGLEESEAFFGQGTRLTVV.

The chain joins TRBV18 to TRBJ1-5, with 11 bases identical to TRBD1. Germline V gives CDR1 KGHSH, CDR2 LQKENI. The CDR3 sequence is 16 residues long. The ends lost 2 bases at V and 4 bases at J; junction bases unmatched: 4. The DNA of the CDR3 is TGTGCCAGCTCACCAACCGGGACAGGGGGAAATCAGCCCCAGCATTTT. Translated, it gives CASSPTGTGGNQPQHF.

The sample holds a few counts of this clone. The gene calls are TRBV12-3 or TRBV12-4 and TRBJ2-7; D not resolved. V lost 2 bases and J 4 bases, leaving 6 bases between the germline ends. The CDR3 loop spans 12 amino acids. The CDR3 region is CASSLNTYEQYF. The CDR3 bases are TGTGCCAGCAGTTTAAATACATACGAGCAGTACTTC.